These T cell receptor beta chains were read from a single sample in a study of T cell changes during pregnancy in multiple sclerosis. Profiling relied on immunoSEQ multiplex PCR, and the TCRdb table lists in-frame clones only, not all of them. This sample yields tens of thousands of clones, of which 93% are seen a single time; more than 2% belongs to the top ten. The sample in question was peripheral blood, obtained in the second trimester of pregnancy. The receptors derive from a female donor with multiple sclerosis, enrolled in a pregnancy study. Both conserved end residues are part of each CDR3. A D gene is named only where the DNA matches it firmly. Rows give clone size only sometimes, using once, few, many, or a class for an expanded clone.

clone size: few; D gene: TRBD1; V gene: TRBV2; J gene: TRBJ1-2; CDR3 DNA: TGTGCCAGCAGTGACCCCTACCCCACAGGACGAGGGGGCGCCGAAGGCTACACCTTC; CDR3 protein: CASSDPYPTGRGGAEGYTF
clone size: -; D gene: TRBD1; V gene: TRBV5-1; J gene: TRBJ1-3; CDR3 DNA: TGCGCCAGCAGCGCCGACCGGGGACAGCCTTTTCTTCCGAACACCATATATTTT; CDR3 protein: CASSADRGQPFLPNTIYF
clone size: once; D gene: TRBD1; V gene: TRBV18; J gene: TRBJ1-1; CDR3 DNA: TGTGCCAGCTCACCAGGGACAGGGACTGAAGCTTTCTTT; CDR3 protein: CASSPGTGTEAFF
clone size: -; D gene: TRBD2; V gene: TRBV29-1; J gene: TRBJ2-5; CDR3 DNA: TGCAGCGTTGAATTTACCAGCGGGGGGGTAGGAGAGACCCAGTACTTC; CDR3 protein: CSVEFTSGGVGETQYF
clone size: -; D gene: TRBD1; V gene: TRBV6-1; J gene: TRBJ1-5; CDR3 DNA: TGTGCCAGCAGTGGGACAGGGGCCCGACAGCCCCAGCATTTT; CDR3 protein: CASSGTGARQPQHF
clone size: -; D gene: -; V gene: TRBV9; J gene: TRBJ1-1; CDR3 DNA: TGTGCCAGCAGCGTAGAATACCACTCTGAAGCTTTCTTT; CDR3 protein: CASSVEYHSEAFF
clone size: once; D gene: -; V gene: TRBV5-1; J gene: TRBJ2-7; CDR3 DNA: TGCGCCAGCAGCGCCTCGGTAGCGGCCCGCGGCGAGCAGTACTTC; CDR3 protein: CASSASVAARGEQYF
clone size: -; D gene: -; V gene: TRBV23-1; J gene: TRBJ1-5; CDR3 DNA: TGCGCCAGACTGGGGCTCGGCAATCAGCCCCAGCATTTT; CDR3 protein: CARLGLGNQPQHF
clone size: -; D gene: -; V gene: TRBV14; J gene: TRBJ1-2; CDR3 DNA: TGTGCCAGCAGCCCCCAGGTAGACTATGGCTACACCTTC; CDR3 protein: CASSPQVDYGYTF
clone size: -; D gene: -; V gene: TRBV14; J gene: TRBJ1-4; CDR3 DNA: TGTGCCAGCAGCCAGATGCGTGGGGGGGCAACTAATGAAAAACTGTTTTTT; CDR3 protein: CASSQMRGGATNEKLFF
clone size: -; D gene: TRBD1; V gene: TRBV15; J gene: TRBJ2-5; CDR3 DNA: TGTGCCACCAGCAGGGGACAGGGGGAGCAAGAGACCCAGTACTTC; CDR3 protein: CATSRGQGEQETQYF
clone size: -; D gene: -; V gene: TRBV7-6; J gene: TRBJ2-1; CDR3 DNA: TGTGCCAGCAGCCGGACTCCCAATGAGCAGTTCTTC; CDR3 protein: CASSRTPNEQFF
clone size: -; D gene: TRBD2; V gene: TRBV12-5; J gene: TRBJ2-7; CDR3 DNA: TGTGCTAGTGGAGCTAGCGGGGCTGGCGAGCAGTACTTC; CDR3 protein: CASGASGAGEQYF
clone size: -; D gene: -; V gene: TRBV5-6; J gene: TRBJ2-7; CDR3 DNA: TGTGCCAGCAGCTTCGCCACGTTCGGGTACGAGCAGTACTTC; CDR3 protein: CASSFATFGYEQYF
clone size: -; D gene: -; V gene: TRBV29-1; J gene: TRBJ1-2; CDR3 DNA: TGCAGCGCCGAAACGGGAAGCTATGGCTACACCTTC; CDR3 protein: CSAETGSYGYTF
clone size: -; D gene: TRBD1; V gene: TRBV29-1; J gene: TRBJ2-7; CDR3 DNA: TGCAGCGTTCCGGGGACAGGTATCTACGAGCAGTACTTC; CDR3 protein: CSVPGTGIYEQYF
clone size: -; D gene: -; V gene: TRBV6-5; J gene: TRBJ1-1; CDR3 DNA: TGTGCCAGTGGACGGGGTAGTATGACTGAAGCTTTCTTT; CDR3 protein: CASGRGSMTEAFF
clone size: -; D gene: TRBD2; V gene: TRBV5-1; J gene: TRBJ2-7; CDR3 DNA: TGCGCCAGCAGCTCGATGGAATTAGCGGGGGACGAGCAGTACTTC; CDR3 protein: CASSSMELAGDEQYF
clone size: -; D gene: -; V gene: TRBV27; J gene: TRBJ1-5; CDR3 DNA: TGTGCCAGCAGTTCACGGAGCCCCGGCGATCAGCCCCAGCATTTT; CDR3 protein: CASSSRSPGDQPQHF
clone size: -; D gene: -; V gene: TRBV4-1; J gene: TRBJ2-7; CDR3 DNA: TGCGCCAGCAGCCAAGCTGGACAGTTGCAGTACTTC; CDR3 protein: CASSQAGQLQYF
clone size: -; D gene: -; V gene: TRBV2; J gene: TRBJ2-7; CDR3 DNA: TGTGCCAGCCATCCCGGCGGGGAGCAGTACTTC; CDR3 protein: CASHPGGEQYF
clone size: -; D gene: -; V gene: TRBV7-8; J gene: TRBJ1-1; CDR3 DNA: TGTGCCAGCAGCGCTGGCCTGAACACTGAAGCTTTCTTT; CDR3 protein: CASSAGLNTEAFF
clone size: -; D gene: TRBD2; V gene: TRBV9; J gene: TRBJ2-3; CDR3 DNA: TGTGCCAGCAGCGTAGGAACTAGCGGGAGAACAGATACGCAGTATTTT; CDR3 protein: CASSVGTSGRTDTQYF
clone size: once; D gene: TRBD2; V gene: TRBV5-6; J gene: TRBJ2-2; CDR3 DNA: TGTGCCAGCAGCTTGGGGGCCCGCCGGACTAGGACGCTCACCGGGGAGCTGTTTTTT; CDR3 protein: CASSLGARRTRTLTGELFF
clone size: -; D gene: -; V gene: TRBV6-1; J gene: TRBJ2-7; CDR3 DNA: TGTGCCAGCGGCGAGGTTGTCTCCTACGAGCAGTACTTC; CDR3 protein: CASGEVVSYEQYF
clone size: -; D gene: -; V gene: TRBV4-1; J gene: TRBJ1-6; CDR3 DNA: TGCGCCAGCAGCCAAGGAAGGGGTGCGTATAATTCACCCCTCCACTTT; CDR3 protein: CASSQGRGAYNSPLHF
clone size: -; D gene: -; V gene: TRBV15; J gene: TRBJ2-3; CDR3 DNA: TGTGCCACCAGGCAGGGGGGCTCAGATACGCAGTATTTT; CDR3 protein: CATRQGGSDTQYF
clone size: -; D gene: -; V gene: TRBV30; J gene: TRBJ2-1; CDR3 DNA: TGTGCCTGGAGTGGGAGTCTCTCCTACAATGAGCAGTTCTTC; CDR3 protein: CAWSGSLSYNEQFF
clone size: -; D gene: TRBD1; V gene: TRBV6-6; J gene: TRBJ2-3; CDR3 DNA: TGTGCCAGCAGCCACAGGGGTAGGAGCACAGATACGCAGTATTTT; CDR3 protein: CASSHRGRSTDTQYF
clone size: -; D gene: -; V gene: TRBV5-5; J gene: TRBJ2-7; CDR3 DNA: TGTGCCAGCAGCACAACCCCCTACGAGCAGTACTTC; CDR3 protein: CASSTTPYEQYF
clone size: -; D gene: -; V gene: TRBV10-3; J gene: TRBJ1-1; CDR3 DNA: TGTGCCATCAGTACGGGACAAATGAACACTGAAGCTTTCTTT; CDR3 protein: CAISTGQMNTEAFF
clone size: -; D gene: TRBD2; V gene: TRBV7-6; J gene: TRBJ2-7; CDR3 DNA: TGTGCCAGCACGCGGGACCCTCTAGCGGGAACCATGTACCACTTC; CDR3 protein: CASTRDPLAGTMYHF
clone size: -; D gene: TRBD1; V gene: TRBV4-1; J gene: TRBJ1-4; CDR3 DNA: TGCGCCAGCAGCCGACAACAGGGGACTGAGAAACTGTTTTTT; CDR3 protein: CASSRQQGTEKLFF
clone size: -; D gene: -; V gene: TRBV11-2; J gene: TRBJ1-1; CDR3 DNA: TGTGCCAGCAGTCAGGGGAGGGGCACTGAAGCTTTCTTT; CDR3 protein: CASSQGRGTEAFF
clone size: -; D gene: TRBD2; V gene: TRBV11-3; J gene: TRBJ2-1; CDR3 DNA: TGTGCCAGCAGCTTATCTAGCGGGGCCTACAATGAGCAGTTCTTC; CDR3 protein: CASSLSSGAYNEQFF
clone size: -; D gene: TRBD1; V gene: TRBV2; J gene: TRBJ1-4; CDR3 DNA: TGTGCCAGCAGGACGGACAGGTTCGAAGCCGAAAAACTGTTTTTT; CDR3 protein: CASRTDRFEAEKLFF
clone size: -; D gene: TRBD1; V gene: TRBV4-1; J gene: TRBJ1-4; CDR3 DNA: TGCGCCAGCAGCCTTAAGGGAGGGACAGGGCGAAGGGAAAAACTGTTTTTT; CDR3 protein: CASSLKGGTGRREKLFF
clone size: -; D gene: -; V gene: TRBV2; J gene: TRBJ2-5; CDR3 DNA: TGTGCCAGCACCCTCGGGTTGGGGGGAGGAGAGACCCAGTACTTC; CDR3 protein: CASTLGLGGGETQYF
clone size: -; D gene: -; V gene: TRBV6-5; J gene: TRBJ2-3; CDR3 DNA: TGTGCCAGCACCCCGGGACTTTTCACAGATACGCAGTATTTT; CDR3 protein: CASTPGLFTDTQYF
clone size: -; D gene: -; V gene: TRBV4-1; J gene: TRBJ2-7; CDR3 DNA: TGCGCCAGCAGCCAGCCCCTCGGGGGATACGAGCAGTACTTC; CDR3 protein: CASSQPLGGYEQYF
clone size: once; D gene: TRBD1; V gene: TRBV18; J gene: TRBJ1-6; CDR3 DNA: TGTGCCAGCTCACCGGGACAGGGCAATTCACCCCTCCACTTT; CDR3 protein: CASSPGQGNSPLHF
clone size: -; D gene: TRBD1; V gene: TRBV9; J gene: TRBJ1-3; CDR3 DNA: TGTGCCAGCAGCACCACCGCCGGGACAGACTCTGGAAACACCATATATTTT; CDR3 protein: CASSTTAGTDSGNTIYF
clone size: -; D gene: -; V gene: TRBV29-1; J gene: TRBJ1-2; CDR3 DNA: TGCAGCGTTGAGGGCAGTCGTGACTATGGCTACACCTTC; CDR3 protein: CSVEGSRDYGYTF
clone size: once; D gene: -; V gene: TRBV11-2; J gene: TRBJ2-7; CDR3 DNA: TGTGCCAGCAGCCCGGGGGTCGCCTACGAGCAGTACTTC; CDR3 protein: CASSPGVAYEQYF
clone size: -; D gene: TRBD2; V gene: TRBV2; J gene: TRBJ2-2; CDR3 DNA: TGTGCCAGCAGCCAGGGCACTAGCGAGCCCGGGGAGCTGTTTTTT; CDR3 protein: CASSQGTSEPGELFF
clone size: -; D gene: -; V gene: TRBV9; J gene: TRBJ2-5; CDR3 DNA: TGTGCCAGCAGCGTAGGAGCTGAGGTAGAGACCCAGTACTTC; CDR3 protein: CASSVGAEVETQYF
clone size: -; D gene: -; V gene: TRBV4-2; J gene: TRBJ1-6; CDR3 DNA: TGTGCCAGCAGCCAAGACTACTGGAGCTCCTATAATTCACCCCTCCACTTT; CDR3 protein: CASSQDYWSSYNSPLHF
clone size: -; D gene: -; V gene: TRBV23-1; J gene: TRBJ2-2; CDR3 DNA: TGCGCCAGCAGTCCGCGAGAGGCGGACAAAGCAAACACCGGGGAGCTGTTTTTT; CDR3 protein: CASSPREADKANTGELFF
clone size: -; D gene: TRBD1; V gene: TRBV13; J gene: TRBJ2-1; CDR3 DNA: TGTGCCGGATCCTTACTCCGGGACAGCTACAATGAGCAGTTCTTC; CDR3 protein: CAGSLLRDSYNEQFF
clone size: -; D gene: TRBD2; V gene: TRBV5-1; J gene: TRBJ2-3; CDR3 DNA: TGCGCCAGCAGTGGGGGGACTAGCGGTTACACAGATACGCAGTATTTT; CDR3 protein: CASSGGTSGYTDTQYF
clone size: -; D gene: TRBD1; V gene: TRBV10-3; J gene: TRBJ2-3; CDR3 DNA: TGTGCCATCAGTGTGGACAGGGCGTCAGATACGCAGTATTTT; CDR3 protein: CAISVDRASDTQYF
clone size: -; D gene: -; V gene: TRBV9; J gene: TRBJ2-2; CDR3 DNA: TGTGCCAGCAGCGTAGCGGTGGGGAGGAACACCGGGGAGCTGTTTTTT; CDR3 protein: CASSVAVGRNTGELFF